The next 14 T cell receptor beta chains were all read from a single sample in a study of metastatic and nonmetastatic thyroid tumors (dated by TCRdb to the early 2020s). Before undergoing thyroid surgery, none of the patients had been given any kind of treatment. Libraries were made using PCR. Instrument used: Illumina HiSeq 4000. The raw public reads went through TCRdb reprocessing: fastp at Q25, MiXCR clone calling, in-frame beta chains kept. This sample holds 30,000 to 40,000 clones; about a fifth were observed only once. Less than 4% of the sample lies in the top ten. Sequencing used tumor tissue. Source of these receptors: a male donor with papillary thyroid cancer or a benign thyroid nodule (not recorded which). Some clones in this sample may be carry-over from other donors' samples.

V is TRBV20-1 and J is TRBJ2-2; 10 nucleotides line up with TRBD2. CDR3 length: 14 residues. Germline V gives CDR1 DFQATT, CDR2 SNEGSKA (reference sequence). Germline trimming cut 2 bases from V and 3 bases from J; bases unmatched to any gene: 0. The CDR3 reads CSARLAGDTGELFF. The CDR3 DNA is TGCAGTGCTAGACTAGCGGGAGACACCGGGGAGCTGTTTTTT.

This chain connects TRBV7-2 to TRBJ2-7; D ambiguous. Trimming pared 5 bases from V and 0 bases from J, leaving 5 bases between. Germline V lookup: CDR1 SGHTA, CDR2 FQGNSA. The CDR3 is made up of 12 amino acids. The CDR3 nucleotides read TGTGCCAGCAGCGTAAGCTCCTACGAGCAGTACTTC. This translates into CASSVSSYEQYF. Variable domain in full (rest from reference TRBV7-2 and TRBJ2-7): GAGVSQSPSNKVTEKGKDVELRCDPISGHTALYWYRQSLGQGLEFLIYFQGNSAPDKSGLPSDRFSAERTGGSVSTLTIQRTQQEDSAVYLCASSVSSYEQYFGPGTRLTVT.

This clone is medium-sized. V and J are TRBV5-1 and TRBJ2-7; D gene ambiguous. CDR1 is SGHRS, CDR2 YFSETQ, per germline. This CDR3 has 12 amino acids. The ends were cut back, 4 bases at V and 6 bases at J, with 11 bases in the middle. CDR3 in DNA: TGCGCCAGCAGCAGGGCCTTGGGCGAGCAGTACTTC. Its translation: CASSRALGEQYF.

This clone came up many times. This rearrangement joins TRBV4-1 to TRBJ1-4; D remains ambiguous. Germline CDR1 reads MGHRA; CDR2 reads YSYEKL. This CDR3 region has 14 residues. V was shortened by 1 base and J by 7 bases, with 10 bases between the two germline ends. The CDR3 nucleotides read TGCGCCAGCAGCCAAGGGACCTTTAGTGAAAAACTGTTTTTT. Translated, it gives CASSQGTFSEKLFF.

This rearrangement joins TRBV7-9 to TRBJ2-7; 7 bases line up with TRBD2. From germline, CDR1 is SEHNR and CDR2 FQNEAQ (reference sequence). V gave up 1 base and J gave up 4 bases; unmatched junction bases: 4. The CDR3 is 14 residues long. As DNA, the CDR3 is TGTGCCAGCAGCTTAGAAGGCGGGGGATACGAGCAGTACTTC. This codes for CASSLEGGGYEQYF.

This clone came up many times. The V gene is TRBV3-1, the J gene TRBJ2-4; D call uncertain. Trimming removed 1 base at V and 4 bases at J, with 8 bases between. CDR1 and CDR2 from the germline V gene are LGHDT and YNNKEL (reference sequence). CDR3 length: 14 amino acids. As DNA, the CDR3 is TGTGCCAGCAGCCAAGTAGTAGGTAAAAACATTCAGTACTTC. Residues: CASSQVVGKNIQYF.

This clone has a count of ten or more. The chain links TRBV19 to TRBJ2-6, with D tentatively TRBD1 (5 bases). The V end lost 5 bases, the J end lost 2 bases, and 10 bases lay between the germline ends. The CDR3 has 15 amino acids. CDR1 LNHDA and CDR2 SQIVND come from the germline V gene (reference sequence). CDR3 coding DNA: TGTGCCAGTAGTGGGTGGGGCACTGGGGCCAACGTCCTGACTTTC. Its translation is CASSGWGTGANVLTF.

Relative to its sample, this clone is medium-sized. V and J are TRBV27 and TRBJ2-1; D call uncertain. V was clipped by 6 bases and J by 7 bases, with 13 bases between them. Germline V gene lookup returns CDR1 MNHEY and CDR2 SMNVEV (reference sequence). This CDR3 comprises 13 residues. CDR3: CASRTPHLNEQFF. Here the CDR3 DNA reads TGTGCCAGCAGGACCCCCCACTTGAATGAGCAGTTCTTC.

This clone was found many times. The CDR3 sequence is CATSDSAQGNTEAFF. The CDR3 nucleotides are TGTGCCACCAGTGATTCCGCGCAGGGGAACACTGAAGCTTTCTTT. J is TRBJ1-1 and V is TRBV24-1, with D tentatively TRBD1 (5 bases). Per germline, CDR1 KGHDR and CDR2 SFDVKD. The CDR3 has 15 amino acids. V was clipped by 2 bases and J by 1 base, with 10 bases between them.

This clone is labeled as medium-sized. The chain combines TRBV6-1 with TRBJ2-7; no clear D. This CDR3 is 12 amino acids long. Germline assignment: CDR1 MNHNS and CDR2 SASEGT. Trimming removed 8 bases from V and 2 bases from J, with 10 bases in between. This CDR3 is CASRSYTYEQYF. CDR3 bases: TGTGCCAGCCGGTCCTATACCTACGAGCAGTACTTC.

This clone was picked up a small number of times. V and J are TRBV6-1 and TRBJ2-7, with 7 bases lining up with TRBD1. Germline V gene lookup returns CDR1 MNHNS and CDR2 SASEGT. The CDR3 consists of 12 residues. J gave up 2 bases and V 6 bases, and 1 base lay outside the gene matches. CDR3 sequence: CASRDRPYEQYF. The CDR3 DNA follows: TGTGCCAGCAGGGACAGGCCCTACGAGCAGTACTTC.

This clone has ten or more counts. The final CDR3 position lacks the conserved phenylalanine or tryptophan, pointing to a likely read error. The chain has TRBV7-9 and TRBJ2-5; TRBD2 aligns across 10 bases. The V gene's germline CDR1 is SEHNR and CDR2 FQNEAQ (reference sequence). The CDR3 is 15 amino acids. V gave up 1 base and J gave up 4 bases; unmatched junction bases: 3. The CDR3 DNA reads as TGTGCCAGCAGCTTAGTCCTAGCGGGAGTAGAGACCCAGTACGTC. It is translated as CASSLVLAGVETQYV.

The rearrangement joins TRBV11-2 to TRBJ1-5, with a weak D call TRBD1 (6 bases). The CDR3 is 16 residues long. CDR1 SGHAT and CDR2 FQNNGV come from the germline V gene. V lost 5 bases, J lost 6 bases, and 20 bases lay in between. For the CDR3, the DNA is TGTGCCAGCAGCGACACCGGGACAACGGTTGGTCAGCCCCAGCATTTT. Protein sequence: CASSDTGTTVGQPQHF.

The sample holds many counts of this clone. The rearrangement joins TRBV10-2 to TRBJ2-1; D not resolved. This CDR3 region has 12 residues. CDR1 WSHSY and CDR2 SAAADI come from the germline V gene. V was trimmed by 3 bases and J by 5 bases, leaving 5 bases between them. As DNA, the CDR3 is TGCGCCAGCAGTGAATTGAACAATGAGCAGTTCTTC. Its translation is CASSELNNEQFF.